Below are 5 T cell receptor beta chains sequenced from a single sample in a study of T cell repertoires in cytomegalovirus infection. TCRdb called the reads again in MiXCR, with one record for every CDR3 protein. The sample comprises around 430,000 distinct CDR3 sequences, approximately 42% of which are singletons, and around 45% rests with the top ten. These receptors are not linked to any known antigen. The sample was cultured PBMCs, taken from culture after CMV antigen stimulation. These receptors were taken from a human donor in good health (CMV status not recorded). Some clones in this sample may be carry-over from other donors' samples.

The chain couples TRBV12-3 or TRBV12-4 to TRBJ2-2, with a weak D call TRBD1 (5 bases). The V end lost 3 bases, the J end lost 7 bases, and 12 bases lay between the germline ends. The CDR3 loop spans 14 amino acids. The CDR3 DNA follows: TGTGCCAGCAGTTTTGGCAGGGCCCTCGGGGAGCTGTTTTTT. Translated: CASSFGRALGELFF.

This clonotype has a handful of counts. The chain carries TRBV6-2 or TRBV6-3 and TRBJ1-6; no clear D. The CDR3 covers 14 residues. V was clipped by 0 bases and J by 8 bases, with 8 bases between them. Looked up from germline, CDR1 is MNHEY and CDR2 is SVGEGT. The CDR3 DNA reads TGTGCCAGCAGTTACTCGACGGGTTATTCACCCCTCCACTTT. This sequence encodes CASSYSTGYSPLHF.

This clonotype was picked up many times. In DNA, the CDR3 is TGTGCCAGCAGCCAAGGGACAAACAATGAGCAGTTCTTC. Its translation: CASSQGTNNEQFF. This chain connects TRBV7-2 to TRBJ2-1, with a weak D call TRBD1 (6 bases). Germline V lookup: CDR1 SGHTA, CDR2 FQGNSA. Deletions cut 5 bases from V and 5 bases from J, with 10 bases between. This CDR3 has 13 amino acids. The full variable domain, its missing parts supplied by reference TRBV7-2 and TRBJ2-1, is GAGVSQSPSNKVTEKGKDVELRCDPISGHTALYWYRQSLGQGLEFLIYFQGNSAPDKSGLPSDRFSAERTGGSVSTLTIQRTQQEDSAVYLCASSQGTNNEQFFGPGTRLTVL.

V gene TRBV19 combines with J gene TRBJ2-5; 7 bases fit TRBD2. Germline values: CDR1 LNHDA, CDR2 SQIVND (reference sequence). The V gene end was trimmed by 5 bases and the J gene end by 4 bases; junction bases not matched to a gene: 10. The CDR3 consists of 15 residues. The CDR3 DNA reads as TGTGCCAGTAGTGCCCGACTCGGGGGGACAGAGACCCAGTACTTC. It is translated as CASSARLGGTETQYF.

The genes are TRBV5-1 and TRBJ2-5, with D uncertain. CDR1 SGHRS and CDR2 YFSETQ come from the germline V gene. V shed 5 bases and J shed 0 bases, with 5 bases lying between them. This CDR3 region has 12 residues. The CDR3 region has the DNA TGCGCCAGCAGGGGGAACCAAGAGACCCAGTACTTC. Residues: CASRGNQETQYF.